This T cell receptor beta chain is drawn from a study of metastatic and nonmetastatic thyroid tumors. Study details: Repertoire comparisons spanned blood and tumor or nodule tissue from malignant and benign thyroid patients.

Study-wide findings and caveats: Versus benign nodules, malignant thyroid tumors reportedly had significantly higher TCR beta diversity, in blood and tumor.

By share, this clone counts as medium-sized (0.01 to 0.1%). Antigen specificity is unknown. Per the original data handling: The study's classifier, a distant-metastasis tool for papillary thyroid cancer, was built using CDR3 differences across clinicopathological groups. TCRdb reanalyzed the PCR reads with MiXCR. TCRdb, not the original authors, processed these V and J calls. The sample shows 13,000 or so clones, about 28% of them seen only once. No treatment had been given to any patient before thyroid surgery. The CDR3 runs 13 residues. Trimming at V came to 5 bases and at J to 9 bases, leaving 5 bases not matched to a gene.

The rearrangement joins TRBV12-3 or TRBV12-4 to TRBJ2-1; 9 bases fit TRBD2. This TCR came from a female donor with papillary thyroid cancer or a benign thyroid nodule (not recorded which). Some clones in this sample may be carry-over from other donors' samples. The sequenced sample consisted of blood. The CDR3 coding sequence is TGTGCCAGCAGTGCGGGGGGGTCCGGTGAGCAGTTCTTC. Its protein product is CASSAGGSGEQFF.